The 9 T cell receptor beta chains below were found in one sample sequenced in a study of blood T cell repertoires in COVID-19. Profiling relied on immunoSEQ multiplex PCR, and the TCRdb table lists in-frame clones only, not all of them. The sample includes under 150,000 clones, around 84% seen only once; the top ten take about 2.2%. Sequencing input: PBMCs or T cells enriched from blood (not recorded which). The receptors come from a man aged 35-49 years with acute COVID-19.

This CDR3 is CASSPGTGGEETQYF. CDR3 DNA sequence: TGCGCCAGCAGCCCCGGGACAGGGGGCGAAGAGACCCAGTACTTC. The chain is built from TRBV5-1 and TRBJ2-5; 12 bases are shared with TRBD1. Germline V gives CDR1 SGHRS, CDR2 YFSETQ. V lost 4 bases and J lost 3; bases outside the gene matches: 4. CDR3 length equals 15 residues.

This sequence joins TRBV27 and TRBJ2-1; 11 bases agree with TRBD2. Trimming at V came to 2 bases and at J to 9 bases, leaving 6 bases not matched to a gene. The CDR3 totals 15 residues. In germline, CDR1 is MNHEY, CDR2 SMNVEV (reference sequence). DNA for the CDR3: TGTGCCAGCAGTTTAGGTAGCGGGAGGGGGAGTGAGCAGTTCTTC. Its translation: CASSLGSGRGSEQFF.

CDR3 nucleotides: TGCGCCAGCAGTATAGACAGGGTTAGCACAGATACGCAGTATTTT. Translated: CASSIDRVSTDTQYF. The V and J genes are TRBV5-1 and TRBJ2-3; TRBD1 matches at 7 bases. CDR1 and CDR2 from the germline V gene are SGHRS and YFSETQ. The CDR3 extends over 15 amino acids. J lost 0 bases, V lost 5 bases, and 6 bases had no gene match.

The chain employs TRBV29-1 and TRBJ2-7; a possible D gene is TRBD1 (7 bases). The CDR3 has 13 residues. The germline V gene has CDR1 SQVTM and CDR2 ANQGSEA. V was shortened by 8 bases and J by 3 bases, with 17 bases between the two germline ends. CDR3 loop: CSSSQGGDYEQYF. CDR3 bases: TGCAGCTCATCGCAGGGGGGAGACTACGAGCAGTACTTC.

V usage is TRBV3-1 (or the pseudogene TRBV3-2) and J usage is TRBJ2-1; 9 positions agree with TRBD2. The germline V gene has CDR1 LGHDT and CDR2 YNNKEL (reference sequence). The V gene end was trimmed by 4 bases and the J gene end by 8 bases; junction bases not matched to a gene: 9. This CDR3 is built from 15 residues. The CDR3 bases are TGTGCCAGCAGCCCCTTCGGCGGGAGGGCCTATGAGCAGTTCTTC. Translation gives CASSPFGGRAYEQFF.

V and J are TRBV5-8 and TRBJ1-4; D gene unclear. CDR1 is SGHTS, CDR2 YDEGEE, per germline. The CDR3 extends over 16 amino acids. V was cut by 4 bases and J by 4 bases, with 17 bases left in between. The CDR3 sequence: CASSPGMGGNNEKLFF. The CDR3 nucleotides read TGTGCCAGCAGCCCGGGGATGGGAGGCAATAATGAAAAACTGTTTTTT.

The chain links TRBV7-3 to TRBJ2-3, with D tentatively TRBD2 (5 bases). Trimming stripped 2 bases from V and 2 bases from J, with 20 bases between. This CDR3 contains 18 residues. Germline CDR1 SGHTA, CDR2 FQGTGA. CDR3 protein: CASSLRGGRGAFTDTQYF. In DNA form, the CDR3 reads TGTGCCAGCAGCTTACGCGGTGGTCGGGGTGCCTTCACAGATACGCAGTATTTT.

This chain connects TRBV6-6 to TRBJ2-7, with 16 bases that match TRBD2. This CDR3 region has 19 residues. The germline V gene encodes CDR1 MNHNY and CDR2 SVGAGI (reference sequence). J gave up 4 bases and V 5 bases, and 14 bases lay outside the gene matches. Written as DNA, the CDR3 is TGTGCCAGCAGTCCCTTACTCCTTGGGACTAGCGGGAGGGATTACGAGCAGTACTTC. Residues: CASSPLLLGTSGRDYEQYF.

V usage is TRBV11-2 and J usage is TRBJ1-3; D gene unclear. Trimming took off 7 bases at V and 8 bases at J, with 24 bases between the two ends. Germline CDR1 reads SGHAT; CDR2 reads FQNNGV. The CDR3 runs to 16 residues. The CDR3 sequence is CASTLLSAPFVDTIYF. The CDR3 DNA reads as TGTGCCAGCACCCTACTGAGTGCTCCCTTCGTTGACACCATATATTTT.